This T cell receptor beta chain was obtained from a study of CD8 T cells in Susac syndrome. With random hexamers, 0.5 to 1 ug RNA was reverse transcribed. MiXCR, applied by TCRdb to the immunoSEQ multiplex PCR reads, yields one record per CDR3 protein. The sample consists of about 150,000 distinct CDR3 sequences, roughly 95% of them appearing once. The CDR3 is 15 residues long. Germline V CDR1 and CDR2: SGDLS, YYNGEE. V gave up 0 bases and J gave up 4 bases; unmatched junction bases: 4. This receptor was taken from a human donor with multiple sclerosis. Material for sequencing was CD8+ T cells from PBMCs. The chain has TRBV9 and TRBJ2-1; 7 bases agree with TRBD2. The CDR3 here is CASSVGSSGYNEQFF. Written as DNA, the CDR3 is TGTGCCAGCAGCGTAGGGTCTAGCGGATACAATGAGCAGTTCTTC.